This T cell receptor beta chain stems from a study of long-term antiretroviral therapy in people with HIV. Survey-level resolution applied to immunoSEQ assay v3.0. The protocol was immunoSEQ multiplex PCR, while the TCRdb copy is restricted to in-frame clones and leaves out a portion. The sample records about 26,000 clones, 75% to 90% being singletons. Notes on the study in general: Collection of the blood took place between the mid-2000s and the late 2010s. The ART regimens in use then may have been less effective than current ones.

There are 16 residues in the CDR3. After removal of 3 bases from V and 4 bases from J, the junction contained 8 bases not matched to a gene. Looked up from germline, CDR1 is MNHEY and CDR2 is SVGAGI. In the case of this clone: Its antigen is undetermined.

The sample consisted of unsorted PBMCs, taken 2.9 years after starting antiretroviral therapy. The receptor was isolated from a man aged 45-60 years with HIV. The genes are TRBV6-5 and TRBJ2-2; TRBD2 aligns across 7 bases. The CDR3 reads CASSYWRGSGTGELFF. The CDR3 bases are TGTGCCAGCAGTTATTGGCGGGGGTCGGGCACCGGGGAGCTGTTTTTT.